This TCR beta chain originates from a study of blood T cell repertoires in COVID-19. CDR1 is LGHDT and CDR2 is YNNKEL in the germline V gene (reference sequence). The CDR3 runs 15 residues. Trimming removed 1 base from V and 7 bases from J; junction bases left unmatched: 7. Here immunoSEQ multiplex PCR was the method, and the copy in TCRdb shows in-frame clones only, minus some. Seen here are 250,000 or so clones, roughly 87% observed once, and the top ten hold 2.5% to 3%. The chain uses TRBV3-1 (or the pseudogene TRBV3-2) and TRBJ2-1, with 7 nucleotides matching TRBD2. The sample was PBMCs or T cells enriched from blood (not recorded which). This TCR was recovered from a woman aged 25 to 39 with acute COVID-19. DNA of the CDR3: TGTGCCAGCAGCCAAGCGGGGACTACACGTAATGAGCAGTTCTTC. It yields the protein CASSQAGTTRNEQFF.